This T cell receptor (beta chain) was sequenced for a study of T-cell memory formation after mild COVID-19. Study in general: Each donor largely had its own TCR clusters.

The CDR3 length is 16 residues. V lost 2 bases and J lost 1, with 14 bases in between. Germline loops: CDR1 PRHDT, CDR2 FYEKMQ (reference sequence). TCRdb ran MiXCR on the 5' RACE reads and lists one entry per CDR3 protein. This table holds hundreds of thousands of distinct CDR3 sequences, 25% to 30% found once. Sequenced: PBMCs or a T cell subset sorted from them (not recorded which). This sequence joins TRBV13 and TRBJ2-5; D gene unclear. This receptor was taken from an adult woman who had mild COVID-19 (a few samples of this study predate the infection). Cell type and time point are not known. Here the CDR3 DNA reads TGTGCCAGCAGCTTAAGGTGGAGCCCCTCCCAAGAGACCCAGTACTTC. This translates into CASSLRWSPSQETQYF.